A single sample is the source of the 15 T cell receptor beta chains below, sequenced in a study of T cell responses to AZD1222 COVID-19 vaccine. Produced via immunoSEQ multiplex PCR; TCRdb's table is partial and in-frame only. The repertoire holds roughly 86,000 clones, with about 85% as singletons. The sequenced sample was peripheral blood, obtained 28 days after the second AZD1222 dose. Receptors originate from an adult who received the AZD1222 COVID-19 vaccine.

This chain joins TRBV5-6 and TRBJ2-7, with 7 bases fitting TRBD1. Unmatched junction bases numbered 4, after V lost 3 bases and J lost 1 base. The germline CDR1 and CDR2 sequences are SGHDT and YYEEEE. This CDR3 is built from 14 residues. CDR3 region: CASSSGQTSYEQYF. The DNA of the CDR3 is TGTGCCAGCAGCTCGGGACAGACTTCCTACGAGCAGTACTTC.

The chain is built from TRBV7-8 and TRBJ2-7; the D is unclear. The germline gives CDR1 SGHVS, CDR2 FQNEAQ. The CDR3 covers 15 residues. The V end was cut by 1 base, the J end by 3 bases, with 13 bases between. The CDR3 here is CASSLGGRGNYEQYF. The CDR3 DNA sequence: TGTGCCAGCAGCTTAGGGGGTCGTGGAAACTACGAGCAGTACTTC.

This clone was counted once. The V and J genes are TRBV9 and TRBJ2-1; 10 bases map to TRBD2. The CDR3 has 15 amino acids. Trimming took 0 bases from V and 6 from J; bases not matched to a gene: 3. From germline, CDR1 is SGDLS and CDR2 YYNGEE. The CDR3 nucleotides are TGTGCCAGCAGCGTAGGGCTAGCGGGAGTCAATGAGCAGTTCTTC. Amino acids: CASSVGLAGVNEQFF. Full variable domain (missing parts from reference TRBV9 and TRBJ2-1): DSGVTQTPKHLITATGQRVTLRCSPRSGDLSVYWYQQSLDQGLQFLIQYYNGEERAKGNILERFSAQQFPDLHSELNLSSLELGDSALYFCASSVGLAGVNEQFFGPGTRLTVL.

The chain links TRBV4-3 to TRBJ2-5, with D perhaps TRBD1 (6 bases). Trimming took off 3 bases at V and 0 bases at J, with 11 bases between the two ends. Germline values: CDR1 LGHNA, CDR2 YSLEER. This CDR3 has 15 amino acids. The CDR3 DNA is TGCGCCAGCAGCCATTCTACAGGGAACCAAGAGACCCAGTACTTC. Translation gives CASSHSTGNQETQYF.

This chain connects TRBV28 to TRBJ1-5; no firm D call. This CDR3 spans 11 amino acids. Germline lookup yields CDR1 MDHEN and CDR2 SYDVKM. Deletions cut 5 bases from V and 3 bases from J, with 2 bases between. This chain's CDR3 is CASSTNQPQHF. CDR3 sequence (DNA): TGTGCCAGCAGTACCAATCAGCCCCAGCATTTT.

The chain couples TRBV5-1 to TRBJ2-3, with 10 nucleotides matching TRBD2. This CDR3 is 17 amino acids long. Looked up from germline, CDR1 is SGHRS and CDR2 is YFSETQ. V gave up 0 bases and J gave up 4 bases; unmatched junction bases: 8. Here the CDR3 DNA reads TGCGCCAGCAGCTTGGGGCTAGCGGGAGCGGTGGCAGATACGCAGTATTTT. Translation: CASSLGLAGAVADTQYF.

The rearrangement links TRBV2 to TRBJ1-4; 9 bases agree with TRBD1. V trimming: 3 bases; J trimming: 5 bases; junction bases outside the gene matches: 4. CDR1 and CDR2 from the germline V gene are SNHLY and FYNNEI. CDR3 size: 15 residues. The CDR3 protein is CASSEIGTGNEKLFF. DNA of the CDR3: TGTGCCAGCAGTGAGATTGGGACAGGGAATGAAAAACTGTTTTTT.

This clone has a handful of counts. The same CDR3 arises from other DNA sequences in this sample as well. The chain employs TRBV29-1 and TRBJ1-5, with D tentatively TRBD1 (5 bases). The germline V gene encodes CDR1 SQVTM and CDR2 ANQGSEA. The CDR3 contains 13 residues. V gave up 4 bases and J gave up 1 base, with 8 bases separating them. CDR3 loop: CSVAGTSNQPQHF. CDR3 bases: TGCAGCGTTGCAGGGACCAGCAATCAGCCCCAGCATTTT.

This clone was seen only once. CDR3 sequence (DNA): TGTGCCAGCAGTCCCCCGACAGGGAACTATGGCTACACCTTC. Its translation: CASSPPTGNYGYTF. The rearrangement uses TRBV27 and TRBJ1-2, with 7 bases lining up with TRBD1. The germline V gene encodes CDR1 MNHEY and CDR2 SMNVEV (reference sequence). The CDR3 loop spans 14 amino acids. V lost 5 bases and J lost 2; bases outside the gene matches: 5.

CDR3 residues: CASSTSASSYEQYF. The CDR3 DNA is TGTGCCAGCAGTACTAGCGCGAGCTCCTACGAGCAGTACTTC. The rearrangement uses TRBV9 and TRBJ2-7; 7 nucleotides align to TRBD2. This CDR3 contains 14 residues. With 5 bases clipped from V and 0 bases from J, the junction kept 5 bases outside the gene matches. Germline-derived CDR1 and CDR2 are SGDLS and YYNGEE.

The chain couples TRBV28 to TRBJ2-2; 9 nucleotides match TRBD1. The CDR3 extends over 15 amino acids. J was trimmed by 4 bases and V by 4 bases; bases with no gene match: 4. Germline loops: CDR1 MDHEN, CDR2 SYDVKM. The CDR3 is CASSWDRAVTGELFF. For the CDR3, the DNA is TGTGCCAGCAGTTGGGACAGGGCGGTCACCGGGGAGCTGTTTTTT.

This clone is a singleton in its sample. The chain recombines TRBV2 with TRBJ2-5; TRBD2 matches 12 bases. Trimming at V came to 3 bases and at J to 5 bases, leaving 4 bases not matched to a gene. Germline lookup yields CDR1 SNHLY and CDR2 FYNNEI. This CDR3 is built from 15 residues. The CDR3, as DNA: TGTGCCAGCAGTGAGGGACTAGCGGGTTGGGAGACCCAGTACTTC. This translates into CASSEGLAGWETQYF.

The gene calls are TRBV19 and TRBJ1-5; 9 bases map to TRBD1. CDR1 LNHDA and CDR2 SQIVND come from the germline V gene (reference sequence). The V and J ends lost 3 bases and 4 bases, in that order; junction bases with no gene match: 13. This CDR3 contains 18 residues. In DNA, the CDR3 is TGTGCCAGTAGTATTAGGACAGGGGATGGGATTGGAAATCAGCCCCAGCATTTT. It yields the protein CASSIRTGDGIGNQPQHF.

This chain links TRBV6-2 or TRBV6-3 with TRBJ1-5; 8 bases are a match to TRBD1. V dropped 2 bases and J dropped 5; count of bases not matched to a gene: 17. CDR1 and CDR2 from the germline V gene are MNHEY and SVGEGT. The CDR3 loop spans 19 amino acids. CDR3: CASSYKFRPTGVKDQPQHF. Written as DNA, the CDR3 is TGTGCCAGCAGTTACAAATTCCGGCCGACAGGGGTCAAAGATCAGCCCCAGCATTTT.

V is TRBV29-1 and J is TRBJ2-7, with D perhaps being TRBD1 or TRBD2 (5 bases each). Looked up from germline, CDR1 is SQVTM and CDR2 is ANQGSEA. Trimming took off 2 bases at V and 1 base at J, with 9 bases between the two ends. The CDR3 extends over 13 amino acids. The CDR3 spells CSVEIWGSYEQYF. The CDR3 nucleotides are TGCAGCGTTGAAATTTGGGGGTCCTACGAGCAGTACTTC.